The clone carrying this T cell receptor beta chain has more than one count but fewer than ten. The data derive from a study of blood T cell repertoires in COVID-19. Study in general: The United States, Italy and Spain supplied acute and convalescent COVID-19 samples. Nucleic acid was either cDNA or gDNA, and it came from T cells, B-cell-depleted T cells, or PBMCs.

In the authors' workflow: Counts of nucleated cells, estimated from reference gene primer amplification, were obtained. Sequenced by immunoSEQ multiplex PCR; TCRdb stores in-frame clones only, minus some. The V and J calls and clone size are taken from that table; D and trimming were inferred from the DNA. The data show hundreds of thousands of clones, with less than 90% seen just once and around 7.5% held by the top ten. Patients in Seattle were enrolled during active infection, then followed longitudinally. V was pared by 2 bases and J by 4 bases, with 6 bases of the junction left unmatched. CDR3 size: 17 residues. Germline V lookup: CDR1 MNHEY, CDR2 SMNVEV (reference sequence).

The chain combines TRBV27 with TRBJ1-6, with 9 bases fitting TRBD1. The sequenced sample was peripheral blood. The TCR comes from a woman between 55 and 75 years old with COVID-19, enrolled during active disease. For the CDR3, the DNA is TGTGCCAGCAGTTTACGTCAGGGACAGGGATATAATTCACCCCTCCACTTT. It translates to CASSLRQGQGYNSPLHF.